The clone carrying this T cell receptor beta chain occurred many times. There were TCR beta CDR3 regions amplified from RNA transcripts. In the first-round RT-PCR of the TCR CDR3, the HTBI primer set was used. TCRdb reprocessed the multiplex PCR reads via MiXCR and lists one record per CDR3 protein. This sample carries approximately 600,000 distinct CDR3 sequences, 20% of them seen once, and the ten largest clones take 34%. This specimen comes from a study of T cells in Graves' hyperthyroidism and ophthalmopathy. Fresh peripheral blood, around 9.5 ml, yielded the PBMCs. The sequencing sample was made of blood. This receptor was obtained from a young man with Graves' ophthalmopathy.

CDR3 nucleotides: TGTGCCAGCAGTTTTCAATCGAGCGGTGGACCCTACGAGCAGTACTTC. As protein: CASSFQSSGGPYEQYF. The chain has TRBV28 and TRBJ2-7, with TRBD2 as a possible D gene (5 bases). Deletions cut 3 bases from V and 2 bases from J, with 17 bases between. This CDR3 is built from 16 residues. Germline V lookup: CDR1 MDHEN, CDR2 SYDVKM.